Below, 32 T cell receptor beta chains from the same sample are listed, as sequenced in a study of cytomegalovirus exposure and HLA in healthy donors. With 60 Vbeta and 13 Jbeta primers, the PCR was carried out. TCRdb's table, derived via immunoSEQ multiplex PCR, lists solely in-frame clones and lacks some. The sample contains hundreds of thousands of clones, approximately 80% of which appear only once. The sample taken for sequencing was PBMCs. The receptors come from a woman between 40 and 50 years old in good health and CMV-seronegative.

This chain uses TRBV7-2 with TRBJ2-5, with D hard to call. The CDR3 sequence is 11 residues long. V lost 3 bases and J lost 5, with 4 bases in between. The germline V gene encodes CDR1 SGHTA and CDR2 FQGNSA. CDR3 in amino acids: CASSFSETQYF. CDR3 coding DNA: TGTGCCAGCAGCTTCTCGGAGACCCAGTACTTC.

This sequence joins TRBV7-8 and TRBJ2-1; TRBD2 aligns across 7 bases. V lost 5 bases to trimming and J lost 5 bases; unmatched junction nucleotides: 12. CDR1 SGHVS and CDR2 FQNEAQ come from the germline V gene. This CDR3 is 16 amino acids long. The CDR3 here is CASSGDRSGLDNEQFF. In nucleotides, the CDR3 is TGTGCCAGCAGCGGGGATCGTAGCGGGCTTGACAATGAGCAGTTCTTC.

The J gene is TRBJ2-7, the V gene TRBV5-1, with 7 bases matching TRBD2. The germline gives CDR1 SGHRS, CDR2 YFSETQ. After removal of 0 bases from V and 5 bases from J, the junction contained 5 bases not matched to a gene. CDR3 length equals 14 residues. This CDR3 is CASSLVAGDDEQYF. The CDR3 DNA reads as TGCGCCAGCAGCTTGGTGGCGGGGGACGACGAGCAGTACTTC.

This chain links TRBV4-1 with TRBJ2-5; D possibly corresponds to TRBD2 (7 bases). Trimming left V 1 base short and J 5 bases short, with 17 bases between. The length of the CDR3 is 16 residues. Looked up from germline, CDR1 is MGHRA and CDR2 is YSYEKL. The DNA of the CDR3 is TGCGCCAGCAGCCAAGTTGATAGGGGGGGGCCGGAGACCCAGTACTTC. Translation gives CASSQVDRGGPETQYF.

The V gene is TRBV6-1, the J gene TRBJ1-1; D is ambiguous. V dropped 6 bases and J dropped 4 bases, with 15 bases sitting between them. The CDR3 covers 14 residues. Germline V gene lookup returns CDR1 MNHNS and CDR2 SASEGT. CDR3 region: CASSPRPSGTEAFF. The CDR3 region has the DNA TGTGCCAGCAGCCCCCGACCCTCGGGCACTGAAGCTTTCTTT.

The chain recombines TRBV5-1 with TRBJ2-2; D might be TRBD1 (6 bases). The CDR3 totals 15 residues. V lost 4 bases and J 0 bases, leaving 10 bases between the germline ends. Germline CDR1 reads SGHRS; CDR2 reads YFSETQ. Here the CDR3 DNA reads TGCGCCAGCAGCCCAGGGGCCACGAACACCGGGGAGCTGTTTTTT. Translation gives CASSPGATNTGELFF.

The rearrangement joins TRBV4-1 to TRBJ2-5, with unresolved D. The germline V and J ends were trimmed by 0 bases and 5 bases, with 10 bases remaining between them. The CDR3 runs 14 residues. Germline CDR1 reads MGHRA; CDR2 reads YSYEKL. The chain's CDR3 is CASSQDLTLETQYF. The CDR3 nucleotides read TGCGCCAGCAGCCAAGATTTGACTCTGGAGACCCAGTACTTC.

CDR3 nucleotide sequence: TGCGCCAGCAGCTTGTCGGGGAGTGAGCAGTTCTTC. It translates to CASSLSGSEQFF. The chain has TRBV5-1 and TRBJ2-1; maybe TRBD2 (5 bases). The germline CDR1 and CDR2 sequences are SGHRS and YFSETQ. The CDR3 has 12 amino acids. Trimming took 1 base from V and 9 from J, leaving 8 bases between them.

The CDR3 sequence is CASTLGQLTGELFF. The DNA of the CDR3 is TGTGCCAGCACCCTGGGACAATTAACCGGGGAGCTGTTTTTT. The chain combines TRBV28 with TRBJ2-2; TRBD1 might be the D (6 bases). Trimming stripped 7 bases from V and 5 bases from J, with 14 bases between. The CDR3 runs 14 residues. CDR1 is MDHEN and CDR2 is SYDVKM in the germline V gene.

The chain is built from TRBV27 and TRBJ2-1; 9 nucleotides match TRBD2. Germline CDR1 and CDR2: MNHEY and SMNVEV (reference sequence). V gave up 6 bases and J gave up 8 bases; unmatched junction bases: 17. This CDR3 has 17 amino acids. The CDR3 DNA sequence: TGTGCCAGCAGAAAATGGCCGGGACTAGCATCTTTCGATGAGCAGTTCTTC. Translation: CASRKWPGLASFDEQFF.

The CDR3 bases are TGTGCCAGTAGTTCTCCTCCAGCGGATCAGCCCCAGCATTTT. This sequence encodes CASSSPPADQPQHF. This rearrangement joins TRBV19 to TRBJ1-5; no clear D gene. The V end was cut by 5 bases, the J end by 5 bases, with 13 bases between. Germline assignment: CDR1 LNHDA and CDR2 SQIVND (reference sequence). The CDR3 loop spans 14 amino acids.

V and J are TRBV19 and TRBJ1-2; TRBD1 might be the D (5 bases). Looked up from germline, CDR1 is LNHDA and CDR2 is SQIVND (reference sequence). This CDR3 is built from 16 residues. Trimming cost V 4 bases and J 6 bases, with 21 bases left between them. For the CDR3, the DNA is TGTGCCAGTAGTACACCAACGGGGGGAATGACAGATGGCTACACCTTC. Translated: CASSTPTGGMTDGYTF. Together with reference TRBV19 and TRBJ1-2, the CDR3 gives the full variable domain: DGGITQSPKYLFRKEGQNVTLSCEQNLNHDAMYWYRQDPGQGLRLIYYSQIVNDFQKGDIAEGYSVSREKKESFPLTVTSAQKNPTAFYLCASSTPTGGMTDGYTFGSGTRLTVV.

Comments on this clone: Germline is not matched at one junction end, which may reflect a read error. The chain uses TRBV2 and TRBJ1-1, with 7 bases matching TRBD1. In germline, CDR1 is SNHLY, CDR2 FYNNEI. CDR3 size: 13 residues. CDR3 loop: CVSRSARGTEAFF. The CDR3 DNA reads TGTGTCAGCAGATCTGCCAGGGGGACTGAAGCTTTCTTT.

This chain's CDR3 is CAISAEEGAREKLFF. The CDR3 DNA reads as TGTGCCATCAGTGCTGAGGAGGGGGCGAGGGAAAAACTGTTTTTT. V usage is TRBV10-3 and J usage is TRBJ1-4; 7 bases fit TRBD1. CDR1 and CDR2 (germline): ENHRY, SYGVKD. CDR3 size: 15 residues. J gave up 8 bases and V 4 bases, and 10 bases lay outside the gene matches.

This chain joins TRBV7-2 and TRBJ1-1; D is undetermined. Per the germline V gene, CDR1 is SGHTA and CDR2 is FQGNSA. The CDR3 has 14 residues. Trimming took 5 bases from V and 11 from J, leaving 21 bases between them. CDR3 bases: TGTGCCAGCAGCCCAATCCTCGCGGGCAATGTGGCTTTCTTT. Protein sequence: CASSPILAGNVAFF. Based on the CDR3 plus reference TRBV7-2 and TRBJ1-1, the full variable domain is GAGVSQSPSNKVTEKGKDVELRCDPISGHTALYWYRQSLGQGLEFLIYFQGNSAPDKSGLPSDRFSAERTGGSVSTLTIQRTQQEDSAVYLCASSPILAGNVAFFGQGTRLTVV.

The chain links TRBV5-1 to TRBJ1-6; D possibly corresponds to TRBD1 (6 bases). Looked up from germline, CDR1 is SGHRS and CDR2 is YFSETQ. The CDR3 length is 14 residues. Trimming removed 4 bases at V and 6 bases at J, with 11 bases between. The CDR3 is CASSADRLNSPLHF. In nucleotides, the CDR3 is TGCGCCAGCAGCGCTGACAGGCTTAATTCACCCCTCCACTTT. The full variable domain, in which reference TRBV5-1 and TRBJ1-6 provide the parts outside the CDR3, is KAGVTQTPRYLIKTRGQQVTLSCSPISGHRSVSWYQQTPGQGLQFLFEYFSETQRNKGNFPGRFSGRQFSNSRSEMNVSTLELGDSALYLCASSADRLNSPLHFGNGTRLTVT.

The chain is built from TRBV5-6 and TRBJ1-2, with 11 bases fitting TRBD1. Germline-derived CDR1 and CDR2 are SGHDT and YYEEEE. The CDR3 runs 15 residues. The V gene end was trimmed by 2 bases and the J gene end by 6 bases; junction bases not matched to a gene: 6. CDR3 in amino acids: CASSFIRTGGDGYTF. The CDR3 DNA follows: TGTGCCAGCAGCTTTATAAGGACAGGGGGCGATGGCTACACCTTC.

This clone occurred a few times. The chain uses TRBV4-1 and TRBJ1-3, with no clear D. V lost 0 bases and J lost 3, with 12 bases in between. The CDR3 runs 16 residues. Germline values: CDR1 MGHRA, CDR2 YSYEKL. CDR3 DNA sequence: TGCGCCAGCAGCCAAGAGGGAGGGTTAGGTGGAAACACCATATATTTT. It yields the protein CASSQEGGLGGNTIYF.

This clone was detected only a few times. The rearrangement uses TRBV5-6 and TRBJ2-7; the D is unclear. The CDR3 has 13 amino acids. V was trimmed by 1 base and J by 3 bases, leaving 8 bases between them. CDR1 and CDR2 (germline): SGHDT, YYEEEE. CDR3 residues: CASSLNRHYEQYF. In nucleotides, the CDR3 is TGTGCCAGCAGCTTGAACAGACACTACGAGCAGTACTTC. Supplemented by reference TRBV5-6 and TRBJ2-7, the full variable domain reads DAGVTQSPTHLIKTRGQQVTLRCSPKSGHDTVSWYQQALGQGPQFIFQYYEEEERQRGNFPDRFSGHQFPNYSSELNVNALLLGDSALYLCASSLNRHYEQYFGPGTRLTVT.

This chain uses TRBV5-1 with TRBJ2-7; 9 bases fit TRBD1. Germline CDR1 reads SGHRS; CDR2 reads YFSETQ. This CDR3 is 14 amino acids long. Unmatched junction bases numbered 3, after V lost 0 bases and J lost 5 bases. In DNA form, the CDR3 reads TGCGCCAGCAGCTTGGGGACAGGGGTTCACGAGCAGTACTTC. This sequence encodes CASSLGTGVHEQYF.

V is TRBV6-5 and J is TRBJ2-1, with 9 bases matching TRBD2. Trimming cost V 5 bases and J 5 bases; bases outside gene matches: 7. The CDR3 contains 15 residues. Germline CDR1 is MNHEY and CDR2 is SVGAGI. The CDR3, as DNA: TGTGCCAGCAGTACCCTAGCGGGGATCCACAATGAGCAGTTCTTC. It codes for CASSTLAGIHNEQFF.

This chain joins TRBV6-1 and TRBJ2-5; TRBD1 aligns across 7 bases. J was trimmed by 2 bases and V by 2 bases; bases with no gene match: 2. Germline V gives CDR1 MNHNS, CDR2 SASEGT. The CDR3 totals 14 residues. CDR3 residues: CASSERGLQETQYF. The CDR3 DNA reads TGTGCCAGCAGTGAAAGGGGGCTACAAGAGACCCAGTACTTC.

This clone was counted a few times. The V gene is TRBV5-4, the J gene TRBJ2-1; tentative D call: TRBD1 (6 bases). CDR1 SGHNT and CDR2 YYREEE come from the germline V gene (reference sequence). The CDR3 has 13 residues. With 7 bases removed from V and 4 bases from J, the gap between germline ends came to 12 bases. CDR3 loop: CASGGQLYNEQFF. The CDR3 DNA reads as TGTGCCAGCGGTGGACAGCTTTACAATGAGCAGTTCTTC.

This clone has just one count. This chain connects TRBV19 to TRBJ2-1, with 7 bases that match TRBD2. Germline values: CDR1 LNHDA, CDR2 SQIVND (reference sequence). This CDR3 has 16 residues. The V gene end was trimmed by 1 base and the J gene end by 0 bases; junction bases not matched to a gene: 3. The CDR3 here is CASSIVAGPSYNEQFF. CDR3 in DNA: TGTGCCAGTAGTATAGTAGCGGGTCCCTCCTACAATGAGCAGTTCTTC.

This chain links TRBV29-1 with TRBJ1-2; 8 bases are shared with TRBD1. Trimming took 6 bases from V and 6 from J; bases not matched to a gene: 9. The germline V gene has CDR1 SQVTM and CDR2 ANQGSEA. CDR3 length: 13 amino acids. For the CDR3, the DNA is TGCAGCGTCGAGAAGGACAGGGATAATGGCTACACCTTC. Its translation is CSVEKDRDNGYTF. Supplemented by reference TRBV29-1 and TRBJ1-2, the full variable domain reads SAVISQKPSRDICQRGTSLTIQCQVDSQVTMMFWYRQQPGQSLTLIATANQGSEATYESGFVIDKFPISRPNLTFSTLTVSNMSPEDSSIYLCSVEKDRDNGYTFGSGTRLTVV.

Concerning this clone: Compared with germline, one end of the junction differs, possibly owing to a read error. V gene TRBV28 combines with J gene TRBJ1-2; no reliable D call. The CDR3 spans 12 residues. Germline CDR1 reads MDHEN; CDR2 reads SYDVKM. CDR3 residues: CASSLSPRRLFF. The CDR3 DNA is TGTGCCAGCAGTTTATCCCCCCGCAGACTCTTTTTC.

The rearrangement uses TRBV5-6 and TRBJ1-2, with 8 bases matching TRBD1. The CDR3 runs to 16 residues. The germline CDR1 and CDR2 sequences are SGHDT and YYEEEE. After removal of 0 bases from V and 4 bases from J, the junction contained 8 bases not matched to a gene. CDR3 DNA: TGTGCCAGCAGCTTGGCGACAGGGGAGGTTATCTATGGCTACACCTTC. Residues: CASSLATGEVIYGYTF.

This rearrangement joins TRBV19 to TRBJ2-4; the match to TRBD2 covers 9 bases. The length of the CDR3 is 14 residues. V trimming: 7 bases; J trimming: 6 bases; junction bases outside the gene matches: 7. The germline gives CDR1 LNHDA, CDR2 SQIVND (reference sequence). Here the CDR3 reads CASNPSRGGNIQYF. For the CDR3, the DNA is TGTGCCAGTAACCCCTCGCGGGGGGGAAACATTCAGTACTTC.

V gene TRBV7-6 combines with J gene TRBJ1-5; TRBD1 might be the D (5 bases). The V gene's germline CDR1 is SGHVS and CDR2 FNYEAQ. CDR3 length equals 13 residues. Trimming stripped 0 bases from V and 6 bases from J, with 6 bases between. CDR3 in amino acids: CASSLAGGQPQHF. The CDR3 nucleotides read TGTGCCAGCAGCTTAGCGGGGGGTCAGCCCCAGCATTTT.

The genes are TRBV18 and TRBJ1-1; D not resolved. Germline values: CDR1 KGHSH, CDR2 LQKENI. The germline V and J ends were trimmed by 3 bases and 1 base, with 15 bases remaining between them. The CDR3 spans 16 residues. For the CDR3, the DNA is TGTGCCAGCTCACCGTCTGGGAGGCGTTCGAACACTGAAGCTTTCTTT. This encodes CASSPSGRRSNTEAFF.

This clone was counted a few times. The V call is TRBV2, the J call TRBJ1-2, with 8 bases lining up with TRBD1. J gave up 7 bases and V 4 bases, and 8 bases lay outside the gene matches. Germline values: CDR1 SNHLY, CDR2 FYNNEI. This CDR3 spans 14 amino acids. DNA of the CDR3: TGTGCCAGCAGTGCGGACAGGGTCATATTTGGCTACACCTTC. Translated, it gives CASSADRVIFGYTF.

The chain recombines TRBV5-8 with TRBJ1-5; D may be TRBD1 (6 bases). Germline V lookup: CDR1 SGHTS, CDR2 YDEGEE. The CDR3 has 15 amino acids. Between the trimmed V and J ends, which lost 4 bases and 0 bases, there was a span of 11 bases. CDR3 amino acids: CASSRGQYSNQPQHF. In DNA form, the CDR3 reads TGTGCCAGCAGCAGGGGACAATATAGCAATCAGCCCCAGCATTTT.